These 5 T cell receptor beta chains were all obtained from the same sample, sequenced in a study of shared clonotypes between healthy human individuals. Some clones are missing from TCRdb's copy, which holds only in-frame ones; the method was immunoSEQ multiplex PCR. Of around 1 million clones listed, 70% to 85% are singletons. The sequenced material came from memory CD4+ T cells sorted from blood. Subset in this sample: CD45RA-negative fraction. The receptors come from a young man in good health.

This chain joins TRBV28 and TRBJ1-4, with D unclear. Trimming left V 5 bases short and J 5 bases short, with 9 bases between. Per the germline V gene, CDR1 is MDHEN and CDR2 is SYDVKM. CDR3 length: 13 amino acids. Here the CDR3 reads CASSPGRNEKLFF. DNA of the CDR3: TGTGCCAGCAGTCCGGGGAGGAATGAAAAACTGTTTTTT.

J is TRBJ2-2 and V is TRBV5-6, with 7 bases lining up with TRBD1. Germline CDR1 is SGHDT and CDR2 is YYEEEE. This CDR3 is 15 amino acids long. The J segment lost 0 bases and the V segment lost 2 bases, leaving 1 base of the junction unmatched. The CDR3 protein is CASSFGTANTGELFF. In DNA form, the CDR3 reads TGTGCCAGCAGCTTTGGGACAGCGAACACCGGGGAGCTGTTTTTT.

The chain has TRBV6-5 and TRBJ2-5; D remains ambiguous. CDR3 length equals 13 residues. The germline gives CDR1 MNHEY, CDR2 SVGAGI. Between the trimmed V and J ends, which lost 4 bases and 3 bases, there was a span of 9 bases. The CDR3 nucleotides read TGTGCCAGCAGTTCTCCCAAAAAAGAGACCCAGTACTTC. Encoded protein: CASSSPKKETQYF.

Comment on this clone: Other DNA sequences of this sample code for an identical CDR3. J is TRBJ1-1 and V is TRBV6-6; D is unclear. CDR3 size: 12 residues. V lost 6 bases and J 1 base, leaving 6 bases between the germline ends. Germline V gene data show CDR1 as MNHNY and CDR2 as SVGAGI (reference sequence). The CDR3 DNA reads TGTGCCAGCAGGAGGGAGAACACTGAAGCTTTCTTT. Translation: CASRRENTEAFF.

The chain couples TRBV27 to TRBJ2-7; maybe TRBD1 (6 bases). CDR3 length: 16 amino acids. V was pared by 5 bases and J by 2 bases, with 19 bases between. Looked up from germline, CDR1 is MNHEY and CDR2 is SMNVEV (reference sequence). DNA for the CDR3: TGTGCCAGCAGTGAGAGTCCCGGGACATCGGCCTACGAGCAGTACTTC. Translation: CASSESPGTSAYEQYF.